This TCR beta chain originates from a study of early T cells in non-severe SARS-CoV-2 infection (dated by TCRdb to the early 2020s). Some background on the complete study: Bulk RNA from unsorted whole blood was used for TCR sequencing, so alpha and beta chains could not be paired.

The paper as a whole reports these results and caveats: Matching against VDJdb was skewed toward anti-spike CD8 responses, likely underestimated virus-specific expansions, and missed private and CD4 specificities.

Only a few counts were recorded for this clonotype. The antigen it binds to is not known. Per-base qualities were not stored, and no clone one base away is much larger. The library came from 5' RACE. The sample was run on a NextSeq 500. Unique molecular identifiers were attached to individual cDNA molecules in the TCR library protocol so that sequencing error and PCR bias could be corrected. Both TCR alpha and beta chains were sequenced, and tight co-correlation was observed between alpha and beta sequence abundances in each sample. The authors' analysis ran thus. Decombinator V4 was used to annotate the V gene, J gene and CDR3 of the TCR sequences. TCRs were defined as expanded if a significant change between any two time points was detected under a Poisson model with p below 0.0001. TCR abundances were normalised to the total number of TCRs sequenced per sample and were expressed as counts per million. VDJdb, accessed 1 November 2021, was searched for CMV, EBV and SARS-CoV-2 annotated TCRs, excluding TCRs annotated for multiple antigens. Using fastp trimming at Q25 and MiXCR clonotype assembly, TCRdb reanalyzed the public sequencing data and kept in-frame beta chains. For every CDR3 protein sequence, its rows merge into one entry that carries the most common genes and DNA. The V and J calls shown here were made by TCRdb, not taken from the authors' results. The sample has 30,000 to 40,000 distinct CDR3 sequences on record, approximately 6.2% of them singletons. In total, the top ten clones hold 5% to 6.5% of the sample.

This was a case-control study nested in a cohort of healthcare workers in London, UK, who had nasopharyngeal swab PCR tests and blood samples taken every week. Between 23 and 31 March 2020, the week of the UK lockdown, healthcare workers were enrolled and then followed up weekly for as long as 16 weeks. The origin of this receptor is an adult who was a healthcare worker with PCR-confirmed SARS-CoV-2 infection or an uninfected control (not recorded which). Sequenced: whole blood.

The CDR3 region: CASSLGQSHNEQFF. In nucleotide form, the sequence is TGTGCCAGCAGTCTTGGGCAGAGTCACAATGAGCAGTTCTTC. The chain employs TRBV27 and TRBJ2-1, with the D gene not confidently named. The germline V gene (reference sequence) specifies MNHEY as CDR1 and SMNVEV as CDR2. The CDR3 measures 14 amino acids from cysteine to phenylalanine. The sequence is cut down to CDR3 DNA, 42 bases in frame from base 1. The junction shows trimming of 5 bases on V and 5 bases on J, plus 13 bases between the germline ends.